The 10 T cell receptor beta chains in this list originate from one sample, sequenced in a study of monozygotic twins with inflammatory bowel disease. TCRdb derives one entry per CDR3 protein from the 5' RACE reads, leaving out DNA. There are around 450,000 distinct CDR3 sequences in the sample, with about 2.3% held by the top ten. The sample taken for sequencing was blood. These receptors were collected from a human donor with ulcerative colitis or Crohn's disease, or a healthy co-twin of an affected twin (not recorded which).

The chain uses TRBV7-2 and TRBJ2-5; the D call of TRBD2 rests on TCRdb alone, since no DNA is present to check it. Per the germline V gene, CDR1 is SGHTA and CDR2 is FQGNSA. This CDR3 spans 15 amino acids. The CDR3 sequence: CASSLTSGDQETQYF.

The chain recombines TRBV10-3 with TRBJ1-4; checking the TCRdb D call of TRBD1 is not possible without DNA. CDR1 is ENHRY and CDR2 is SYGVKD in the germline V gene. The CDR3 has 14 amino acids. The CDR3 loop is CAHSPSGGNGKLFF.

This chain links TRBV5-1 with TRBJ2-2; checking the TCRdb D call of TRBD1 is not possible without DNA. CDR1 and CDR2 from the germline V gene are SGHRS and YFSETQ. The CDR3 contains 16 residues. CDR3 region: CASSAPTGPTGEELFF.

The genes are TRBV9 and TRBJ2-2. The germline CDR1 and CDR2 sequences are SGDLS and YYNGEE. The CDR3 length is 15 residues. The CDR3: CASSVGLADTGELFF.

The chain couples TRBV7-2 to TRBJ2-3; TCRdb reports TRBD1, a call that lacks DNA to check it against. Per germline, CDR1 SGHTA and CDR2 FQGNSA. There are 12 residues in the CDR3. The CDR3 here is CASSRAGDTQYF.

The V gene is TRBV12-3 or TRBV12-4, the J gene TRBJ2-2; TCRdb indicates TRBD1, and absent DNA this call remains unverified. CDR3 length: 17 amino acids. The CDR3 is CASKPPGAGTVIGELFF.

The CDR3 sequence: CASSLSFVRDLAKNIQYF. This chain uses TRBV12-3 or TRBV12-4 with TRBJ2-4; TCRdb reports TRBD2, a call that lacks DNA to check it against. This CDR3 contains 18 residues.

The genes are TRBV19 and TRBJ1-5. In germline, CDR1 is LNHDA, CDR2 SQIVND (reference sequence). The CDR3 contains 16 residues. CDR3 in amino acids: CASSIDNAISNQPQHF. Looking up the rest from reference TRBV19 and TRBJ1-5 gives the full variable domain: DGGITQSPKYLFRKEGQNVTLSCEQNLNHDAMYWYRQDPGQGLRLIYYSQIVNDFQKGDIAEGYSVSREKKESFPLTVTSAQKNPTAFYLCASSIDNAISNQPQHFGDGTRLSIL.

The chain joins TRBV6-6 to TRBJ1-3. The germline CDR1 and CDR2 sequences are MNHNY and SVGAGI (reference sequence). There are 14 residues in the CDR3. The CDR3 sequence: CASREGSSGNTIYF.

The CDR3 reads CASGSFTYSKQFF. The chain employs TRBV27 and TRBJ2-1; the TCRdb call, TRBD2, lacks DNA for checking. Looked up from germline, CDR1 is MNHEY and CDR2 is SMNVEV (reference sequence). The CDR3 contains 13 residues.